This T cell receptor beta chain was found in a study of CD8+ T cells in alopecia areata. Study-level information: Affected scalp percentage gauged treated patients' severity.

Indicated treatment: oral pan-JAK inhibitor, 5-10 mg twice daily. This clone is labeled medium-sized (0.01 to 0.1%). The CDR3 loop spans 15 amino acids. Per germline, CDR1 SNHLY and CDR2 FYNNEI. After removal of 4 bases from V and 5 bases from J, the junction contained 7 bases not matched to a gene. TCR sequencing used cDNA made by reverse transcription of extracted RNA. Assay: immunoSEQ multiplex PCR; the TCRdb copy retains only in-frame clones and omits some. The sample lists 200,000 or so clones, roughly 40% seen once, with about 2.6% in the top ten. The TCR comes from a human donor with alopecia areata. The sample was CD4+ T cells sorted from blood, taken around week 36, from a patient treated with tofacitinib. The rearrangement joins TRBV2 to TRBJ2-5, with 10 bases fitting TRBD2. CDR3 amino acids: CASSAPSGRGETQYF. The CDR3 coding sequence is TGTGCCAGCAGTGCCCCTAGCGGGAGAGGCGAGACCCAGTACTTC.